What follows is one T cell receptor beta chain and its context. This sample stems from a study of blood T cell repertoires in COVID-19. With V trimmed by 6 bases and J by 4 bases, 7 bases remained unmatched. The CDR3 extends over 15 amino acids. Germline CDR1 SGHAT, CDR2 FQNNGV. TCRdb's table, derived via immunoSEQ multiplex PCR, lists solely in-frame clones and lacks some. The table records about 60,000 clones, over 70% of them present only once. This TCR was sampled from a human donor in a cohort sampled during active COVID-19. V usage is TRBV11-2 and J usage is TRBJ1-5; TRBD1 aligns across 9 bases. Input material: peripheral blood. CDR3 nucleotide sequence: TGTGCCAGCAGTCCGACGGGACAGGGAAATCAGCCCCAGCATTTT. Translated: CASSPTGQGNQPQHF. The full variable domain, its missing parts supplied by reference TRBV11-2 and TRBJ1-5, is EAGVAQSPRYKIIEKRQSVAFWCNPISGHATLYWYQQILGQGPKLLIQFQNNGVVDDSQLPKDRFSAERLKGVDSTLKIQPAKLEDSAVYLCASSPTGQGNQPQHFGDGTRLSIL.